The rows below give T cell receptor beta chains drawn from one sample of a study of cytomegalovirus exposure and HLA in healthy donors. The protocol was immunoSEQ multiplex PCR, while the TCRdb copy is restricted to in-frame clones and leaves out a portion. The sample includes fewer than 150,000 clones, about four fifths of them seen just once. The specimen sequenced was PBMCs. The receptors derive from a male donor in good health and CMV-seronegative. Both conserved end residues are part of each CDR3. D genes are given only for firm matches. Not all rows give a size; the values are once, few, many and, for expanded clones, a class.

15 | TRBJ2-5 | TRBD2 | TRBV30 | - | TGTCCCTGGAGGCCCCTAGCGGGCCTGGGGGAGACCCAGTACTTC | CPWRPLAGLGETQYF
18 | TRBJ2-2 | - | TRBV10-3 | - | TGTGCCATCAGTGAGGGGGGCAGGGGTCGGTTGGACACCGGGGAGCTGTTTTTT | CAISEGGRGRLDTGELFF
14 | TRBJ1-4 | - | TRBV7-6 | - | TGTGCCAGCAGCTTAGGCAGGGGTGCTGAAAAACTGTTTTTT | CASSLGRGAEKLFF
14 | TRBJ1-4 | - | TRBV14 | once | TGTGCCAGCAGCCTCAGGGCAACTAATGAAAAACTGTTTTTT | CASSLRATNEKLFF
14 | TRBJ1-5 | TRBD1 | TRBV19 | - | TGTGCCAGTAGGAGGGACAGGTTCAATCAGCCCCAGCATTTT | CASRRDRFNQPQHF
16 | TRBJ2-7 | - | TRBV5-6 | few | TGTGCCAGCAGCTTGGCCTATGACCCCCACAGGGATGGTAAGTACTTC | CASSLAYDPHRDGKYF
16 | TRBJ1-2 | TRBD1 | TRBV6-6 | - | TGTGCCAGCTCCCCCGAACAGGGGACCCCCCTCTATGGCTACACCTTC | CASSPEQGTPLYGYTF
11 | TRBJ2-1 | - | TRBV4-2 | - | TGTGCCAGCAGCCACGTCAATGAGCAGTTCTTC | CASSHVNEQFF
15 | TRBJ1-1 | - | TRBV12-5 | few | TGTGCTAGTGGTTTGGTACTCGTCTTGGAGATTGAAGCTTTCTTT | CASGLVLVLEIEAFF
14 | TRBJ1-2 | - | TRBV7-2 | - | TGTGCCAGCAGCTTTAGACAGACACCCTATGGCTACACCTTC | CASSFRQTPYGYTF
13 | TRBJ1-3 | - | TRBV6-5 | - | TGTGCCAGCCGCAGATTCTCTGGAAACACCATATATTTT | CASRRFSGNTIYF